The 10 T cell receptor beta chains presented below share a single source sample, sequenced in a study of CD8+ T cells in alopecia areata. cDNA reverse transcribed from extracted RNA served as the sequencing template. Measured with immunoSEQ multiplex PCR; TCRdb has only the in-frame clones, and not every one. The data hold a few hundred thousand clones, with over 60% observed a single time. Treatment here: oral pan-JAK inhibitor, 5-10 mg twice daily. The sequencing used CD4+ T cells sorted from blood, collected at approximately week 44, from a patient treated with tofacitinib. These receptors all come from a human donor with alopecia areata.

The chain carries TRBV5-4 and TRBJ2-5; the match to TRBD2 covers 7 bases. Germline V gene data show CDR1 as SGHNT and CDR2 as YYREEE (reference sequence). The CDR3 length is 14 residues. The V and J ends lost 6 bases and 2 bases, in that order; junction bases with no gene match: 7. This CDR3 is CASTVGGEQETQYF. The CDR3 nucleotides are TGTGCCAGCACCGTGGGGGGGGAACAAGAGACCCAGTACTTC.

The chain couples TRBV19 to TRBJ2-5; D remains unclear. V lost 6 bases, J lost 3 bases, and 5 bases lay in between. The CDR3 spans 11 residues. Germline assignment: CDR1 LNHDA and CDR2 SQIVND (reference sequence). The CDR3 DNA is TGTGCCAGTAGAAGGGAAGAGACCCAGTACTTC. It specifies CASRREETQYF. The full variable domain, its missing parts supplied by reference TRBV19 and TRBJ2-5, is DGGITQSPKYLFRKEGQNVTLSCEQNLNHDAMYWYRQDPGQGLRLIYYSQIVNDFQKGDIAEGYSVSREKKESFPLTVTSAQKNPTAFYLCASRREETQYFGPGTRLLVL.

The chain couples TRBV5-1 to TRBJ2-7, with no clear D. The V gene's germline CDR1 is SGHRS and CDR2 YFSETQ. The CDR3 sequence is 18 residues long. V gave up 4 bases and J gave up 1 base, with 24 bases separating them. CDR3 in DNA: TGCGCCAGCAGCCGATTCCCCCCGACCCCCCAAGGATCCTACGAGCAGTACTTC. This encodes CASSRFPPTPQGSYEQYF.

The table lists this clone with a few counts. The rearrangement links TRBV2 to TRBJ2-1; D is uncertain. Germline assignment: CDR1 SNHLY and CDR2 FYNNEI. The CDR3 is 13 amino acids. Deletions cut 4 bases from V and 6 bases from J, with 10 bases between. As DNA, the CDR3 is TGTGCCAGCAGTGTAAACCTCAGCAATGAGCAGTTCTTC. The encoded protein is CASSVNLSNEQFF.

Comment on this clone: One junction end disagrees with the germline gene, perhaps due to a read error. The chain uses TRBV4-1 and TRBJ2-7; 9 nucleotides align to TRBD1. CDR3 length: 13 residues. Germline lookup yields CDR1 MGHRA and CDR2 YSYEKL. The CDR3 sequence: CARRTGDSHEQYF. The CDR3 DNA is TGCGCCAGAAGGACAGGGGACTCCCACGAGCAGTACTTC.

A few counts support this clone. The V gene is TRBV28, the J gene TRBJ2-1, with a weak D call TRBD2 (6 bases). The germline V gene encodes CDR1 MDHEN and CDR2 SYDVKM. The CDR3 is 15 residues long. Trimming shortened V by 5 bases and J by 4 bases, and 15 bases separated the two germline ends. DNA of the CDR3: TGTGCCAGCAGTGGCCGAAAGACTAGTTACAATGAGCAGTTCTTC. It specifies CASSGRKTSYNEQFF.

The J gene is TRBJ1-2, the V gene TRBV7-3; 8 bases fit TRBD1. V trimming: 1 base; J trimming: 8 bases; junction bases outside the gene matches: 6. Germline assignment: CDR1 SGHTA and CDR2 FQGTGA. The CDR3 has 14 residues. The chain's CDR3 is CASSLIAGGDGYTF. The CDR3 bases are TGTGCCAGCAGCTTAATAGCAGGGGGCGACGGCTACACCTTC.

The table lists this clone with a count of one. The chain is built from TRBV4-3 and TRBJ2-7; TRBD1 aligns across 10 bases. The ends lost 2 bases at V and 5 bases at J; junction bases unmatched: 3. The CDR3 consists of 14 residues. CDR1 and CDR2 from the germline V gene are LGHNA and YSLEER. CDR3 residues: CASSQRGQGDEQYF. CDR3 DNA sequence: TGCGCCAGCAGCCAAAGAGGACAGGGGGACGAGCAGTACTTC.

The chain combines TRBV29-1 with TRBJ2-5, with 7 bases that match TRBD1. Germline CDR1 SQVTM, CDR2 ANQGSEA. The CDR3 runs to 13 residues. Germline trimming cut 5 bases from V and 1 base from J; bases unmatched to any gene: 4. CDR3 sequence: CSVRGQLQETQYF. For the CDR3, the DNA is TGCAGCGTTCGGGGACAGCTCCAAGAGACCCAGTACTTC.

This chain joins TRBV6-5 and TRBJ2-1; TRBD2 might be the D (6 bases). Germline-derived CDR1 and CDR2 are MNHEY and SVGAGI. The CDR3 contains 13 residues. Between the trimmed V and J ends, which lost 4 bases and 12 bases, there was a span of 16 bases. CDR3 DNA sequence: TGTGCCAGCAGTTTATCCCTCGGGCGGGGGCAGTTCTTC. Translation: CASSLSLGRGQFF.